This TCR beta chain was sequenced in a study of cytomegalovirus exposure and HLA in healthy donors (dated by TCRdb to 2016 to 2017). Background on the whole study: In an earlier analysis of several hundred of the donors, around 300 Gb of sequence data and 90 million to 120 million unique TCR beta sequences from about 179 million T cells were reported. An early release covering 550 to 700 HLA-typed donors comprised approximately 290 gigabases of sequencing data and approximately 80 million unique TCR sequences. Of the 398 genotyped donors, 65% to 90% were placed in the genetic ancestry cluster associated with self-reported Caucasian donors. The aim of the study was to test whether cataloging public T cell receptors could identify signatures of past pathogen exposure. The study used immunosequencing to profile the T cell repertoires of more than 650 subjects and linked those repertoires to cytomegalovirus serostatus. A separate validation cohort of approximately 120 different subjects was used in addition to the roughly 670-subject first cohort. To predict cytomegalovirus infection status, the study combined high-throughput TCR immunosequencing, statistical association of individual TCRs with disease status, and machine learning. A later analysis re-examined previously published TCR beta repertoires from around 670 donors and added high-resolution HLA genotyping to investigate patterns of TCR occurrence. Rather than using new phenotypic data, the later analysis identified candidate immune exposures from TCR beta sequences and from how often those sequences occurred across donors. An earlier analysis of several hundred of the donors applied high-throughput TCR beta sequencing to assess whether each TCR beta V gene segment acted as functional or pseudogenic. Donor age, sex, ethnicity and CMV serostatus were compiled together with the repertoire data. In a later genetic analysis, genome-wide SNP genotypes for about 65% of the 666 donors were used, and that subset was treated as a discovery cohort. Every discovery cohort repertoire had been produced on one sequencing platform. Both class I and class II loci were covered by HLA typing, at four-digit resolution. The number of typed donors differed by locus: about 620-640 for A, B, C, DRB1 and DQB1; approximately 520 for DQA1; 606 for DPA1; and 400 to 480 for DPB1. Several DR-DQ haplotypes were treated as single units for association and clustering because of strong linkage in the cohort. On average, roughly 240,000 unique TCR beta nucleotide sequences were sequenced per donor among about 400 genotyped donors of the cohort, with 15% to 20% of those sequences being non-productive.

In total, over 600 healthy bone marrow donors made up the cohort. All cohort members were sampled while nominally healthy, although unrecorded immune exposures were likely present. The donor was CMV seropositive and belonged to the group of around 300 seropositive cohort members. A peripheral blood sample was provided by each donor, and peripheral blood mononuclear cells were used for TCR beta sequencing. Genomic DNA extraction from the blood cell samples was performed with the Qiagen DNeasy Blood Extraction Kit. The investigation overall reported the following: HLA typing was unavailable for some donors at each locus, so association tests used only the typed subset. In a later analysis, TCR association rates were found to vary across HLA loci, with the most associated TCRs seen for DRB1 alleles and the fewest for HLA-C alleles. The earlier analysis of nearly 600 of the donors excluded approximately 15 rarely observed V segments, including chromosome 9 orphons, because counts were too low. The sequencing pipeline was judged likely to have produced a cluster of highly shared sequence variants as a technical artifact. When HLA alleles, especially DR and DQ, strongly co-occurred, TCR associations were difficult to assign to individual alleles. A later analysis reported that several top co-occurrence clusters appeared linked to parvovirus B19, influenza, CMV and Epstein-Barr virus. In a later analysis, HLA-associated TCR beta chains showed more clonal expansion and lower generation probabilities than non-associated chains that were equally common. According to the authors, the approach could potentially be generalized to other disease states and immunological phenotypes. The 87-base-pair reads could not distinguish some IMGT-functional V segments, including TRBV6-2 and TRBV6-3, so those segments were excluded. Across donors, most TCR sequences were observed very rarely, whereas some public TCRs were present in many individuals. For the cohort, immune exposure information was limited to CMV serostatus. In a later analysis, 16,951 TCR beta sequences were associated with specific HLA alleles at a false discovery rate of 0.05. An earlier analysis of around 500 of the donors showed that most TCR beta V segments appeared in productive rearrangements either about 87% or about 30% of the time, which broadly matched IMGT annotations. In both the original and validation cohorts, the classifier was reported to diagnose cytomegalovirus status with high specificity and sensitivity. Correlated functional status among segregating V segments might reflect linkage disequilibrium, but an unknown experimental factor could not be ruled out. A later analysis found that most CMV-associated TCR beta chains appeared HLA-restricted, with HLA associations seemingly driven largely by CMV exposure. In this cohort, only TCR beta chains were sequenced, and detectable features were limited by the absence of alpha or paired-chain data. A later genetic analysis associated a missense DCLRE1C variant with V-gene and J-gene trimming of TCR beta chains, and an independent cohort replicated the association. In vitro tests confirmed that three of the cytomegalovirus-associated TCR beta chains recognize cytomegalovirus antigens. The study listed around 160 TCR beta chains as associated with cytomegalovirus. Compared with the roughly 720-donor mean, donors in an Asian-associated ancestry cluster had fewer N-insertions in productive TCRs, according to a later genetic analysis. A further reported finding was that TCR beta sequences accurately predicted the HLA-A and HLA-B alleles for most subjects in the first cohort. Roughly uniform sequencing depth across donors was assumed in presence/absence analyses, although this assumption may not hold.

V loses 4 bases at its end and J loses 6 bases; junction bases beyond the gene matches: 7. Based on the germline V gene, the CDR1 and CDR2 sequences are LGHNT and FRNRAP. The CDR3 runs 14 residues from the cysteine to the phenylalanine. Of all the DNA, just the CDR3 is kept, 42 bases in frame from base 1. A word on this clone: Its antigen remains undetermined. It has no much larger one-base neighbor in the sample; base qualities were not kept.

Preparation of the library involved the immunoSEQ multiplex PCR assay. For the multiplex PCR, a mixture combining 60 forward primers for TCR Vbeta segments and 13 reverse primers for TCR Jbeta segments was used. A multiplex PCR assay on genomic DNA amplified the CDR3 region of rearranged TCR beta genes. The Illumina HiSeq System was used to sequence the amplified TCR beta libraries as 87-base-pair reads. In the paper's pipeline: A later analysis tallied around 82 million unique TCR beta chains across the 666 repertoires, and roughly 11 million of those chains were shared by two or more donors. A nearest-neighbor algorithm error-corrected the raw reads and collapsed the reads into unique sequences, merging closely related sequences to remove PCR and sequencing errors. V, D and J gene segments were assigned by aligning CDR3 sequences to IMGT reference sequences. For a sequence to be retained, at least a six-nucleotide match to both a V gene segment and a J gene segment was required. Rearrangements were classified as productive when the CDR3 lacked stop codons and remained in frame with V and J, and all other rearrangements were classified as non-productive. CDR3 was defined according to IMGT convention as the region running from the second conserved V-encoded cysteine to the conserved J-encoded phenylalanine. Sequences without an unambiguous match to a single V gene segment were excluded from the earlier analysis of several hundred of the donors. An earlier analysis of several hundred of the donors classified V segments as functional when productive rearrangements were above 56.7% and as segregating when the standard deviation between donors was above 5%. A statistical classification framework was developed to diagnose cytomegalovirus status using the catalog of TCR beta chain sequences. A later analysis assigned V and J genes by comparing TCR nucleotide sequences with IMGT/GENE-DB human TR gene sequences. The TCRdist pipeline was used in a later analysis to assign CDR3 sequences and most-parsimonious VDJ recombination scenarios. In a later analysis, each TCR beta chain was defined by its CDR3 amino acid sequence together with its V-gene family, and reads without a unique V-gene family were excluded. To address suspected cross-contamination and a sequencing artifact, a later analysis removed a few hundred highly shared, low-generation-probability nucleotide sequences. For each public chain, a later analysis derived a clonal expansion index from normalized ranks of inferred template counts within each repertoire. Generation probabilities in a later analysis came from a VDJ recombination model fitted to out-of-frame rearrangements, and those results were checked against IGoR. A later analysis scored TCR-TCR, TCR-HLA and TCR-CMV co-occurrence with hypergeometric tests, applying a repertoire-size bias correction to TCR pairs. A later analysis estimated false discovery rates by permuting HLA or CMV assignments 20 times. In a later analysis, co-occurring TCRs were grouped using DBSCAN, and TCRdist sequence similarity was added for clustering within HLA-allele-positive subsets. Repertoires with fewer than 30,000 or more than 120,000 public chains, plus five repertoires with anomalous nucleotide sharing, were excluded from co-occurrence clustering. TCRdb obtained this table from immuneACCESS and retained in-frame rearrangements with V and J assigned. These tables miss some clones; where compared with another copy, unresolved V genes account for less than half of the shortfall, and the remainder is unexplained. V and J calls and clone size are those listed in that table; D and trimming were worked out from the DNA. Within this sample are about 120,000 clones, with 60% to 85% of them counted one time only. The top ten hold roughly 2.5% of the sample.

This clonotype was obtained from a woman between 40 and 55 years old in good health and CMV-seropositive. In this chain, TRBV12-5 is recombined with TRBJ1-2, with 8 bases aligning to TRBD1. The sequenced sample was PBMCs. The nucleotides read TGTGCTAGTGGTTCGGGACAGGAGGTTCATGGCTACACCTTC. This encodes CASGSGQEVHGYTF.